The 32 T cell receptor beta chains presented below share a single source sample, sequenced in a study of STAT5B mutations in CD4+ large granular lymphocyte leukemia. Produced via immunoSEQ multiplex PCR; TCRdb's table is partial and in-frame only. The sample has a few thousand clones; around 79% are singletons. Sequencing was carried out using PBMCs. The receptor set was obtained from a man in his 60s with CD4+ T-cell large granular lymphocyte leukemia.

The CDR3 DNA follows: TGTGCCAGCAGTTATGGGCTCTACAATGAGCAGTTCTTC. As protein: CASSYGLYNEQFF. The J gene is TRBJ2-1, the V gene TRBV6-6; no reliable D call. Germline CDR1 reads MNHNY; CDR2 reads SVGAGI (reference sequence). The CDR3 consists of 13 residues. With 3 bases removed from V and 3 bases from J, the gap between germline ends came to 6 bases.

J is TRBJ1-1 and V is TRBV6-5; a weak D match, TRBD1 (6 bases). The CDR3 is made up of 16 amino acids. Germline V lookup: CDR1 MNHEY, CDR2 SVGAGI. V was cut by 4 bases and J by 5 bases, with 20 bases left in between. DNA of the CDR3: TGTGCCAGCAGTTTAGGGCCAGGGGTCGGTAGGACTGAAGCTTTCTTT. Protein product: CASSLGPGVGRTEAFF.

The CDR3 reads CATSRDRPVQKEKLFF. The CDR3 DNA is TGTGCCACCAGCAGAGACCGACCGGTCCAAAAGGAAAAACTGTTTTTT. The chain joins TRBV15 to TRBJ1-4; D unclear. V dropped 0 bases and J dropped 8 bases, with 16 bases sitting between them. The CDR3 covers 16 residues. CDR1 and CDR2 (germline): LNHNV, YYDKDF (reference sequence).

Concerning this clone itself: Compared with germline, one end of the junction differs, possibly owing to a read error. This chain uses TRBV7-7 with TRBJ1-2; no definite D call. The V gene's germline CDR1 is SSHAT and CDR2 FNYEAQ (reference sequence). This CDR3 is 13 amino acids long. CDR3 loop: CASSLVPWSGYTF. The CDR3 coding sequence is TGTGCTAGCAGCTTAGTACCCTGGAGTGGCTACACCTTC.

This clone appeared a few times. The V call is TRBV27, the J call TRBJ1-2; D is uncertain. In germline, CDR1 is MNHEY, CDR2 SMNVEV (reference sequence). V was trimmed by 0 bases and J by 6 bases, leaving 11 bases between them. This CDR3 has 14 residues. In DNA form, the CDR3 reads TGTGCCAGCAGTTTATCCCCCGGTTGGGATGGCTACACCTTC. It codes for CASSLSPGWDGYTF.

The chain joins TRBV7-8 to TRBJ1-4; weak D call: TRBD1 (5 bases). This CDR3 is built from 13 residues. Germline V gives CDR1 SGHVS, CDR2 FQNEAQ. Between the trimmed V and J ends, which lost 3 bases and 8 bases, there was a span of 10 bases. The CDR3: CASSLLREEKLFF. Written as DNA, the CDR3 is TGTGCCAGCAGCTTGCTCAGGGAAGAAAAACTGTTTTTT.

The sample holds one count of this clone. V gene TRBV13 combines with J gene TRBJ2-5, with D tentatively TRBD1 (5 bases). The V gene's germline CDR1 is PRHDT and CDR2 FYEKMQ (reference sequence). Trimming took 4 bases from V and 5 from J, leaving 17 bases between them. The CDR3 is 15 residues long. Here the CDR3 reads CASSYPGPSGETQYF. The CDR3 nucleotides read TGTGCCAGCAGCTACCCAGGGCCTTCAGGGGAGACCCAGTACTTC.

This chain connects TRBV5-1 to TRBJ2-2; 8 bases are shared with TRBD1. This CDR3 has 15 amino acids. The junction had 7 bases not matched to a gene; V was cut back by 4 bases and J by 5 bases. Germline-derived CDR1 and CDR2 are SGHRS and YFSETQ. CDR3 sequence reads: CASSTRDRWTGELFF. The DNA of the CDR3 is TGCGCCAGCAGCACTCGGGACAGGTGGACCGGGGAGCTGTTTTTT.

This rearrangement joins TRBV7-2 to TRBJ2-5; 13 bases align to TRBD2. Germline CDR1 reads SGHTA; CDR2 reads FQGNSA. This CDR3 is built from 18 residues. Trimming cost V 6 bases and J 0 bases; bases outside gene matches: 10. CDR3 nucleotides: TGTGCCAGCAGACCAGGACTAGCGGGGGTGTCGTACCAAGAGACCCAGTACTTC. Protein sequence: CASRPGLAGVSYQETQYF.

The chain couples TRBV7-8 to TRBJ2-2; a weak D match, TRBD2 (8 bases). CDR1 SGHVS and CDR2 FQNEAQ come from the germline V gene. Trimming took off 1 base at V and 7 bases at J, with 19 bases between the two ends. The CDR3 contains 17 residues. The CDR3 DNA sequence: TGTGCCAGCAGCTTAGGGGTCGGGAGGGGGCTGGTCGGGGAGCTGTTTTTT. Encoded protein: CASSLGVGRGLVGELFF. The whole variable domain, filled in from reference TRBV7-8 and TRBJ2-2, reads GAGVSQSPRYKVAKRGQDVALRCDPISGHVSLFWYQQALGQGPEFLTYFQNEAQLDKSGLPSDRFFAERPEGSVSTLKIQRTQQEDSAVYLCASSLGVGRGLVGELFFGEGSRLTVL.

The gene calls are TRBV30 and TRBJ2-7; D may correspond to TRBD1 or TRBD2 (6 bases each). From germline, CDR1 is GTSNPN and CDR2 SVGIG (reference sequence). The V end lost 5 bases, the J end lost 3 bases, and 14 bases lay between the germline ends. The CDR3 is 13 amino acids. The CDR3, as DNA: TGTGCCTGGTTGGGGGGCCCTGACTACGAGCAGTACTTC. Residues: CAWLGGPDYEQYF.

Only a few counts were recorded for this clone. This sequence joins TRBV6-5 and TRBJ2-7, with TRBD2 identical over 7 bases. CDR1 and CDR2 from the germline V gene are MNHEY and SVGAGI. J gave up 5 bases and V 4 bases, and 2 bases lay outside the gene matches. This CDR3 has 12 residues. The CDR3 coding sequence is TGTGCCAGCAGTTTGGCGGGGGACGAGCAGTACTTC. It codes for CASSLAGDEQYF.

The sample holds one count of this clone. The rearrangement links TRBV7-9 to TRBJ2-3, with a weak D call TRBD1 (5 bases). Trimming shortened V by 4 bases and J by 5 bases, and 13 bases separated the two germline ends. The CDR3 runs to 14 residues. Germline CDR1 reads SEHNR; CDR2 reads FQNEAQ (reference sequence). Here the CDR3 reads CASSSFRVGDTQYF. The CDR3, as DNA: TGTGCCAGCAGCTCCTTCAGGGTTGGAGATACGCAGTATTTT.

The rearrangement uses TRBV7-6 and TRBJ2-7; D tentatively reads TRBD1 or TRBD2 (7 bases each). Trimming left V 4 bases short and J 5 bases short, with 15 bases between. Germline V gives CDR1 SGHVS, CDR2 FNYEAQ. The length of the CDR3 is 14 residues. The CDR3 nucleotides read TGTGCCAGCAGCTCCAGGGGGGGGGCCGACGAGCAGTACTTC. Translation gives CASSSRGGADEQYF.

The rearrangement links TRBV5-6 to TRBJ1-2, with 10 bases that match TRBD1. CDR1 is SGHDT and CDR2 is YYEEEE in the germline V gene. The CDR3 has 15 residues. Germline trimming cut 5 bases from V and 4 bases from J; bases unmatched to any gene: 8. This CDR3 reads CASRSGTGVFYGYTF. The CDR3 region has the DNA TGTGCCAGCAGGTCCGGGACAGGGGTCTTCTATGGCTACACCTTC.

J is TRBJ1-2 and V is TRBV19, with a possible D match to TRBD1 (5 bases). The V end lost 3 bases, the J end lost 2 bases, and 22 bases lay between the germline ends. The CDR3 has 18 residues. The V gene's germline CDR1 is LNHDA and CDR2 SQIVND (reference sequence). For the CDR3, the DNA is TGTGCCAGTAGTATGGACATTCCCCTTTCTTACACCAACTATGGCTACACCTTC. This gives the protein CASSMDIPLSYTNYGYTF.

The V call is TRBV15, the J call TRBJ2-1; TRBD1 is a possible D gene (5 bases). Trimming removed 5 bases at V and 12 bases at J, with 17 bases between. Germline V gene sequence: CDR1 LNHNV, CDR2 YYDKDF (reference sequence). There are 13 residues in the CDR3. The CDR3 region has the DNA TGTGCCACCAGCGGACAAGGTCTGTCTGGGCAGTTCTTC. It translates to CATSGQGLSGQFF. Combining the CDR3 with reference TRBV15 and TRBJ2-1 gives the whole variable domain DAMVIQNPRYQVTQFGKPVTLSCSQTLNHNVMYWYQQKSSQAPKLLFHYYDKDFNNEADTPDNFQSRRPNTSFCFLDIRSPGLGDTAMYLCATSGQGLSGQFFGPGTRLTVL.

This clone was seen just once. CDR3 residues: CASSEARLFIYTQYF. In DNA, the CDR3 is TGTGCCAGCAGTGAAGCGAGGCTATTCATATATACGCAGTATTTT. V and J are TRBV6-1 and TRBJ2-3; no clear D gene. Germline assignment: CDR1 MNHNS and CDR2 SASEGT. V shed 0 bases and J shed 7 bases, with 14 bases lying between them. The CDR3 length is 15 residues.

The rearrangement links TRBV4-2 to TRBJ1-3; no firm D call. This CDR3 contains 17 residues. In germline, CDR1 is LGHNA, CDR2 YNFKEQ. Trimming stripped 2 bases from V and 0 bases from J, with 14 bases between. CDR3 nucleotide sequence: TGTGCCAGCAGCCAATCCGGGATCCCATACTCTGGAAACACCATATATTTT. The encoded protein is CASSQSGIPYSGNTIYF.

V usage is TRBV27 and J usage is TRBJ2-1; 7 positions match TRBD1. The CDR3 consists of 16 residues. In germline, CDR1 is MNHEY, CDR2 SMNVEV (reference sequence). V was clipped by 5 bases and J by 6 bases; unmatched bases: 13. The CDR3, as DNA: TGTGCCAGCAGTCCTTACACACGACAGGGAAGCAATGAGCAGTTCTTC. This gives the protein CASSPYTRQGSNEQFF.

This clone showed up just a few times. The rearrangement joins TRBV4-3 to TRBJ2-7, with D perhaps matching TRBD2 (5 bases). In germline, CDR1 is LGHNA, CDR2 YSLEER. Trimming stripped 0 bases from V and 2 bases from J, with 11 bases between. The CDR3 is made up of 15 amino acids. In nucleotides, the CDR3 is TGCGCCAGCAGCCAAGAAGAGGGAGCGGCCTACGAGCAGTACTTC. This translates into CASSQEEGAAYEQYF.

The chain is built from TRBV5-6 and TRBJ2-2; no firm D call. This CDR3 is built from 16 residues. V was trimmed by 2 bases and J by 4 bases, leaving 15 bases between them. The V gene's germline CDR1 is SGHDT and CDR2 YYEEEE. Written as DNA, the CDR3 is TGTGCCAGCAGCTTCTCAGGCACCCGGACCACCGGGGAGCTGTTTTTT. It specifies CASSFSGTRTTGELFF.

This sequence joins TRBV4-3 and TRBJ2-1; tentative D call: TRBD2 (5 bases). V was trimmed by 4 bases and J by 0 bases, leaving 10 bases between them. Germline CDR1 and CDR2: LGHNA and YSLEER. This CDR3 has 15 residues. CDR3 coding DNA: TGCGCCAGCAGCCCCAGCGGAAGCTCCTACAATGAGCAGTTCTTC. Residues: CASSPSGSSYNEQFF.

The genes are TRBV7-8 and TRBJ1-6, with TRBD1 as a possible D gene (5 bases). Trimming left V 5 bases short and J 5 bases short, with 10 bases between. Germline CDR1 reads SGHVS; CDR2 reads FQNEAQ. CDR3 length equals 14 residues. The CDR3 loop is CASSEGYHNSPLHF. The CDR3, as DNA: TGTGCCAGCAGCGAGGGGTACCATAATTCACCCCTCCACTTT.

The CDR3 spells CASSFQLGPSPEAFF. CDR3 bases: TGTGCCAGCAGTTTCCAGTTGGGTCCATCCCCTGAAGCTTTCTTT. The chain employs TRBV27 and TRBJ1-1; no clear D. The germline V gene encodes CDR1 MNHEY and CDR2 SMNVEV (reference sequence). The CDR3 contains 15 residues. Trimming stripped 3 bases from V and 6 bases from J, with 17 bases between.

The chain has TRBV27 and TRBJ2-7; D is ambiguous. CDR3 size: 14 residues. V was trimmed by 3 bases and J by 0 bases, leaving 9 bases between them. Germline V lookup: CDR1 MNHEY, CDR2 SMNVEV (reference sequence). The CDR3 nucleotides read TGTGCCAGCAGTTTCTCATCACACTCCTACGAGCAGTACTTC. This translates into CASSFSSHSYEQYF.

The V call is TRBV4-3, the J call TRBJ2-2; 12 bases map to TRBD2. The junction had 4 bases not matched to a gene; V was cut back by 4 bases and J by 4 bases. The CDR3 runs to 16 residues. Germline CDR1 and CDR2: LGHNA and YSLEER. This CDR3 reads CASSLGLAGPTGELFF. CDR3 nucleotides: TGCGCCAGCAGCCTCGGACTAGCGGGGCCCACCGGGGAGCTGTTTTTT.

The chain recombines TRBV19 with TRBJ2-3; 12 nucleotides agree with TRBD2. Unmatched junction bases numbered 7, after V lost 6 bases and J lost 0 bases. Germline V gene lookup returns CDR1 LNHDA and CDR2 SQIVND (reference sequence). The CDR3 is 17 amino acids. Written as DNA, the CDR3 is TGTGCCAGTAGCCTCGGACTAGCGGGGACTAGCACAGATACGCAGTATTTT. It is translated as CASSLGLAGTSTDTQYF. Together with reference TRBV19 and TRBJ2-3, the CDR3 gives the full variable domain: DGGITQSPKYLFRKEGQNVTLSCEQNLNHDAMYWYRQDPGQGLRLIYYSQIVNDFQKGDIAEGYSVSREKKESFPLTVTSAQKNPTAFYLCASSLGLAGTSTDTQYFGPGTRLTVL.

V is TRBV7-8 and J is TRBJ2-4, with D perhaps assigned TRBD1 or TRBD2 (6 bases each). Germline-derived CDR1 and CDR2 are SGHVS and FQNEAQ. CDR3 length equals 17 residues. V gave up 2 bases and J gave up 3 bases, with 17 bases separating them. The CDR3 reads CASSLTRETGGKNIQYF. Here the CDR3 DNA reads TGTGCCAGCAGCTTAACCCGGGAGACAGGAGGCAAAAACATTCAGTACTTC.

This clone was observed a few times. This chain uses TRBV29-1 with TRBJ2-2, with TRBD2 matching 7 bases. The CDR3 is made up of 16 amino acids. Germline-derived CDR1 and CDR2 are SQVTM and ANQGSEA. With 7 bases clipped from V and 6 bases from J, the junction kept 17 bases outside the gene matches. The CDR3 bases are TGCAGCGCCCCTTTGGGGGGGGAGGGGATCGCCGGGGAGCTGTTTTTT. Translation gives CSAPLGGEGIAGELFF.

This clone was seen once. This chain links TRBV5-1 with TRBJ2-7, with D perhaps being TRBD1 or TRBD2 (7 bases each). Germline assignment: CDR1 SGHRS and CDR2 YFSETQ. The CDR3 spans 14 residues. The V gene lost 4 bases and the J gene lost 8 bases, with 19 bases spanning the gap. For the CDR3, the DNA is TGCGCCAGCAGCCCCTGGGGAGGGGGCAACAAGCAGTACTTC. Its protein product is CASSPWGGGNKQYF.

The V and J genes are TRBV7-2 and TRBJ2-1; 15 bases are a match to TRBD2. The CDR3 covers 17 residues. J lost 6 bases, V lost 5 bases, and 8 bases had no gene match. Looked up from germline, CDR1 is SGHTA and CDR2 is FQGNSA. The DNA for the CDR3 is TGTGCCAGCAGCCTTTCTCGGACTAGCGGGGGGGCCAATGAGCAGTTCTTC. Translated: CASSLSRTSGGANEQFF.